The entry below gives a single T cell receptor (beta chain) sequence along with its context. TCRdb re-called the 5' RACE reads, yielding one record per CDR3 amino acid sequence without DNA. Its listing shows roughly 450,000 distinct CDR3 sequences. This entry comes from a study of T cells expressing NK-cell markers. Study-wide background: Seven of the eight sequenced donors were classified as HCMV-seropositive, and one was classified as seronegative.

Germline V CDR1 and CDR2: SEHNR, FQNEAQ (reference sequence). The CDR3 is 13 residues long. The TCR was taken from a woman aged 50 to 60 in good health. The sequenced material came from blood T cells: a sorted CD56 or NKG2C T cell subset, CD4+ or CD8+ T cells, or bulk PBMC T cells (not recorded which). This rearrangement joins TRBV7-9 to TRBJ2-1. CDR3 protein: CASSLVVRQEQFF.